This entry lists 21 T cell receptor beta chains sequenced from one sample in a study of shared clonotypes between healthy human individuals. Repertoires were generated with immunoSEQ multiplex PCR, while TCRdb's copy carries only in-frame clones and drops some. The sample has about 2.3 million clones; 85% to 95% are singletons. The sequenced material came from naive CD4+ T cells from PBMCs. As to subset: CD45RA+ positively selected. The receptors here all came from a man aged 18 to 30 in good health. Some clones in this sample may be carry-over from other donors' samples.

The V call is TRBV9, the J call TRBJ2-3; 7 bases align to TRBD1. With 3 bases clipped from V and 4 bases from J, the junction kept 8 bases outside the gene matches. This CDR3 contains 15 residues. Germline-derived CDR1 and CDR2 are SGDLS and YYNGEE. CDR3 coding DNA: TGTGCCAGCAGCGACGGGACAGCTTTTTCAGATACGCAGTATTTT. Translating gives CASSDGTAFSDTQYF.

The V and J genes are TRBV5-4 and TRBJ1-4; TRBD1 might be the D (5 bases). V lost 4 bases, J lost 0 bases, and 10 bases lay in between. Germline V gives CDR1 SGHNT, CDR2 YYREEE (reference sequence). This CDR3 is built from 15 residues. CDR3 residues: CASSRDLATNEKLFF. CDR3 coding DNA: TGTGCCAGCAGCCGGGACCTCGCAACTAATGAAAAACTGTTTTTT.

This clone occurred once. The sample has other DNA sequences that encode this CDR3 too. The rearrangement joins TRBV18 to TRBJ2-5; 12 nucleotides align to TRBD1. Germline V gene data show CDR1 as KGHSH and CDR2 as LQKENI. J gave up 5 bases and V 3 bases, and 4 bases lay outside the gene matches. This CDR3 has 15 amino acids. The CDR3 sequence: CASSPGTGGLETQYF. The CDR3 bases are TGTGCCAGCTCACCCGGGACAGGGGGCCTGGAGACCCAGTACTTC.

The V call is TRBV5-4, the J call TRBJ2-7; D is unresolved. V lost 4 bases and J 2 bases, leaving 10 bases between the germline ends. CDR1 SGHNT and CDR2 YYREEE come from the germline V gene (reference sequence). The length of the CDR3 is 13 residues. The CDR3 protein is CASSIGRTYEQYF. The CDR3 DNA reads TGTGCCAGCAGCATAGGACGGACCTACGAGCAGTACTTC.

The V and J genes are TRBV4-1 and TRBJ2-4; a possible D gene is TRBD2 (5 bases). In germline, CDR1 is MGHRA, CDR2 YSYEKL. Trimming stripped 1 base from V and 1 base from J, with 17 bases between. The CDR3 is 18 amino acids. This CDR3 is CASSQGRAGPSAKNIQYF. As DNA, the CDR3 is TGCGCCAGCAGCCAAGGGCGGGCAGGCCCCTCGGCCAAAAACATTCAGTACTTC.

This chain's CDR3 is CASSRTGGTNEKLFF. The DNA of the CDR3 is TGTGCCAGCAGCCGAACAGGGGGCACTAATGAAAAACTGTTTTTT. The rearrangement uses TRBV6-5 and TRBJ1-4; 9 bases are a match to TRBD1. The V gene's germline CDR1 is MNHEY and CDR2 SVGAGI. V shed 6 bases and J 2 bases; nucleotides not matched to a gene: 4. This CDR3 spans 15 amino acids.

This chain's CDR3 is CASSSASVGNTIYF. The CDR3 nucleotides read TGTGCCAGCAGCTCAGCCAGTGTGGGAAACACCATATATTTT. The gene calls are TRBV5-5 and TRBJ1-3; D unclear. Between the trimmed V and J ends, which lost 3 bases and 4 bases, there was a span of 11 bases. The CDR3 totals 14 residues. Germline V gives CDR1 SGHKS, CDR2 YYEKEE (reference sequence).

In this sample, this clone turned up a few times. The chain employs TRBV19 and TRBJ1-1; D uncertain. V was clipped by 11 bases and J by 1 base, with 8 bases between them. In germline, CDR1 is LNHDA, CDR2 SQIVND (reference sequence). The CDR3 covers 11 residues. CDR3 residues: CALQTNTEAFF. For the CDR3, the DNA is TGTGCCTTACAAACGAACACTGAAGCTTTCTTT.

Notes on this clone: The same CDR3 is also encoded by other DNA sequences in this sample. V usage is TRBV12-5 and J usage is TRBJ2-3, with a weak D call TRBD2 (6 bases). The germline V gene has CDR1 LGHNT and CDR2 FRNRAP. CDR3 length: 13 amino acids. The V end lost 3 bases, the J end lost 3 bases, and 7 bases lay between the germline ends. The CDR3, as DNA: TGTGCTAGTGGTTTAGGAGGGACAGATACGCAGTATTTT. Encoded protein: CASGLGGTDTQYF.

In its sample, this clone was seen once. The gene calls are TRBV28 and TRBJ2-5, with 11 bases that match TRBD2. CDR1 MDHEN and CDR2 SYDVKM come from the germline V gene. The CDR3 is 15 residues long. V dropped 5 bases and J dropped 0; count of bases not matched to a gene: 2. CDR3 sequence (DNA): TGTGCCAGCAGTCTACTAGCGGGAGACCAAGAGACCCAGTACTTC. Amino acids: CASSLLAGDQETQYF.

The genes are TRBV11-2 and TRBJ1-2; 7 nucleotides align to TRBD1. V dropped 5 bases and J dropped 1; count of bases not matched to a gene: 4. The CDR3 has 14 residues. Per the germline V gene, CDR1 is SGHAT and CDR2 is FQNNGV. The CDR3 DNA follows: TGTGCCAGCAGCCCGGGACAGCATAACTATGGCTACACCTTC. It specifies CASSPGQHNYGYTF.

The genes are TRBV30 and TRBJ1-4; D is possibly TRBD1 (5 bases). Trimming removed 1 base at V and 8 bases at J, with 14 bases between. Germline V gives CDR1 GTSNPN, CDR2 SVGIG (reference sequence). This CDR3 region has 14 residues. The CDR3 region has the DNA TGTGCCTGGAGTGAGGGACTAAATGAGGAAAAACTGTTTTTT. Its protein is CAWSEGLNEEKLFF.

The chain links TRBV25-1 to TRBJ1-3; 7 bases match TRBD1. CDR3 length equals 14 residues. Per the germline V gene, CDR1 is MGHDK and CDR2 is SYGVNS. The J segment lost 2 bases and the V segment lost 6 bases, leaving 4 bases of the junction unmatched. As DNA, the CDR3 is TGTGCCAGCAGAAACGACAGGGCTGGAAACACCATATATTTT. Protein: CASRNDRAGNTIYF.

The J gene is TRBJ2-3, the V gene TRBV5-5; 13 positions match TRBD2. CDR1 and CDR2 from the germline V gene are SGHKS and YYEKEE (reference sequence). The CDR3 extends over 16 amino acids. The trim removed 4 bases at V and 6 bases at J, leaving 8 bases unmatched. The CDR3 region has the DNA TGTGCCAGCAGCACCGGACTAGCGGGAGAGGGGGATACGCAGTATTTT. Encoded protein: CASSTGLAGEGDTQYF.

This chain joins TRBV10-1 and TRBJ2-3; 8 nucleotides align to TRBD2. Germline V CDR1 and CDR2: WNHNN, SYGVQD (reference sequence). V gave up 9 bases and J gave up 4 bases; unmatched junction bases: 15. This CDR3 spans 16 amino acids. CDR3 nucleotide sequence: TGCGCCAGAGAGATCCGAACGGGAGGGGGGTCAGATACGCAGTATTTT. It codes for CAREIRTGGGSDTQYF.

This chain links TRBV10-1 with TRBJ2-5; 11 nucleotides align to TRBD2. Germline assignment: CDR1 WNHNN and CDR2 SYGVQD (reference sequence). The CDR3 runs 16 residues. The junction had 7 bases not matched to a gene; V was cut back by 2 bases and J by 5 bases. DNA for the CDR3: TGCGCCAGCAGTGAGGGCCGACTAGCGGGAATCGAGACCCAGTACTTC. This sequence encodes CASSEGRLAGIETQYF.

This clone came up once. This CDR3 is also generated by other DNA sequences in the sample. The J gene is TRBJ1-5, the V gene TRBV2, with TRBD1 as a possible D gene (6 bases). The germline V gene has CDR1 SNHLY and CDR2 FYNNEI. The CDR3 has 13 residues. V lost 1 base to trimming and J lost 7 bases, with 8 bases between them. The CDR3 is CASSEEGGQPQHF. For the CDR3, the DNA is TGTGCCAGCAGTGAAGAGGGGGGGCAGCCCCAGCATTTT.

The table lists this clone with a few counts. This chain connects TRBV29-1 to TRBJ1-1; no definite D call. Germline V gene lookup returns CDR1 SQVTM and CDR2 ANQGSEA. V was trimmed by 0 bases and J by 3 bases, leaving 5 bases between them. The CDR3 sequence is 12 residues long. Here the CDR3 reads CSVEDLYTEAFF. CDR3 nucleotides: TGCAGCGTTGAAGATCTTTACACTGAAGCTTTCTTT.

The CDR3 reads CASSTPGTLAYEQYF. The DNA of the CDR3 is TGTGCCAGTAGTACCCCCGGGACTCTGGCCTACGAGCAGTACTTC. V gene TRBV19 combines with J gene TRBJ2-7; weak D call: TRBD2 (6 bases). V was cut by 4 bases and J by 2 bases, with 15 bases left in between. Looked up from germline, CDR1 is LNHDA and CDR2 is SQIVND (reference sequence). This CDR3 spans 15 amino acids.

This chain joins TRBV6-5 and TRBJ1-1; tentative D call: TRBD1 (5 bases). The CDR3 totals 13 residues. Germline V gene data show CDR1 as MNHEY and CDR2 as SVGAGI. The V end lost 6 bases, the J end lost 8 bases, and 16 bases lay between the germline ends. CDR3 in DNA: TGTGCCAGCAGGATAGACAGCTTAGGAGAAGCTTTCTTT. This sequence encodes CASRIDSLGEAFF.

The chain joins TRBV5-4 to TRBJ1-1; TRBD1 aligns across 7 bases. The CDR3 consists of 13 residues. V gave up 3 bases and J gave up 7 bases; unmatched junction bases: 6. Germline values: CDR1 SGHNT, CDR2 YYREEE (reference sequence). DNA for the CDR3: TGTGCCAGCAGCTCCGGACAGGTTTTTGAAGCTTTCTTT. This sequence encodes CASSSGQVFEAFF.